The 21 T cell receptor beta chains given below trace back to one sample, sequenced in a study of T cells in Graves' hyperthyroidism and ophthalmopathy. RNA transcripts were the template for amplifying TCR beta CDR3 regions. The HTBI primer set served for first-round RT-PCR of the TCR CDR3. TCRdb fed the multiplex PCR reads into MiXCR, producing one record per CDR3 protein. The sample has approximately 400,000 distinct CDR3 sequences, 13% to 15% seen once. Source material: blood. The receptors here all came from a woman under 40 with Graves' ophthalmopathy.

This chain joins TRBV5-4 and TRBJ2-3; weak D call: TRBD2 (6 bases). Trimming left V 9 bases short and J 1 base short, with 15 bases between. CDR1 and CDR2 (germline): SGHNT, YYREEE (reference sequence). This CDR3 spans 14 amino acids. The CDR3 loop is CAIPGGFGTDTQYF. The CDR3 DNA follows: TGTGCCATCCCTGGGGGGTTCGGCACAGATACGCAGTATTTT.

This clonotype was found many times. V usage is TRBV6-1 and J usage is TRBJ1-1; D unclear. The CDR3 spans 10 residues. The V end lost 5 bases, the J end lost 7 bases, and 5 bases lay between the germline ends. CDR1 and CDR2 (germline): MNHNS, SASEGT. CDR3 region: CASSQIEAFF. Here the CDR3 DNA reads TGTGCCAGCAGTCAGATTGAAGCTTTCTTT.

This clonotype was recorded many times. V and J are TRBV5-5 and TRBJ2-5, with TRBD1 matching over 9 bases. The CDR3 has 16 residues. With 1 base clipped from V and 9 bases from J, the junction kept 13 bases outside the gene matches. Germline CDR1 and CDR2: SGHKS and YYEKEE (reference sequence). The DNA for the CDR3 is TGTGCCAGCAGCTTGCGCCGGGACAGGGCCCCCCTAGCCCAGTACTTC. Translated: CASSLRRDRAPLAQYF.

This clonotype was counted many times. The J gene is TRBJ2-1, the V gene TRBV27, with D unresolved. Trimming removed 7 bases from V and 0 bases from J, with 16 bases in between. CDR1 and CDR2 from the germline V gene are MNHEY and SMNVEV (reference sequence). The CDR3 covers 16 residues. The CDR3 here is CASTRPQPSSYNEQFF. The CDR3 DNA reads as TGTGCCAGCACCCGACCCCAACCCAGCTCCTACAATGAGCAGTTCTTC.

The sample holds many counts of this clonotype. This sequence joins TRBV2 and TRBJ2-5; possibly TRBD2 for D (6 bases). The germline V gene encodes CDR1 SNHLY and CDR2 FYNNEI. The CDR3 sequence is 14 residues long. V lost 8 bases and J lost 4, with 17 bases in between. The CDR3 bases are TGTGCCAGCGGAATCGGGGTAGCGGCAGAGACCCAGTACTTC. Protein product: CASGIGVAAETQYF.

The rearrangement uses TRBV6-1 and TRBJ2-2, with D possibly TRBD1 on 7 matching bases. Germline V gene lookup returns CDR1 MNHNS and CDR2 SASEGT. CDR3 length: 17 residues. The ends were cut back, 6 bases at V and 2 bases at J, with 19 bases in the middle. CDR3 residues: CASRGGTETFNTGELFF. CDR3 DNA sequence: TGTGCCAGCAGGGGCGGGACAGAGACTTTCAACACCGGGGAGCTGTTTTTT.

The genes are TRBV24-1 and TRBJ2-3, with 8 bases identical to TRBD1. With 5 bases clipped from V and 4 bases from J, the junction kept 7 bases outside the gene matches. Germline CDR1 is KGHDR and CDR2 is SFDVKD. The CDR3 consists of 15 residues. For the CDR3, the DNA is TGTGCCACCAGTGGCAGGGGGCTAGTAGCAGATACGCAGTATTTT. Its translation is CATSGRGLVADTQYF.

The chain is built from TRBV19 and TRBJ2-3; TRBD1 matches at 9 bases. Unmatched junction bases numbered 4, after V lost 6 bases and J lost 6 bases. The germline CDR1 and CDR2 sequences are LNHDA and SQIVND (reference sequence). The CDR3 consists of 13 residues. CDR3 in amino acids: CASRRQGDDTQYF. The CDR3 DNA reads TGTGCCAGTAGACGACAGGGGGACGATACGCAGTATTTT.

This chain uses TRBV2 with TRBJ1-6; D is ambiguous. Germline loops: CDR1 SNHLY, CDR2 FYNNEI. This CDR3 has 15 residues. V was cut by 6 bases and J by 1 base, with 10 bases left in between. DNA for the CDR3: TGTGCCAGCAGAGCCGAGAAGTCCTATAATTCACCCCTCCACTTT. Translated: CASRAEKSYNSPLHF.

This clonotype was detected many times. The chain is built from TRBV27 and TRBJ2-1, with 9 bases matching TRBD1. V trimming: 4 bases; J trimming: 5 bases; junction bases outside the gene matches: 6. The CDR3 totals 15 residues. CDR1 MNHEY and CDR2 SMNVEV come from the germline V gene (reference sequence). In nucleotides, the CDR3 is TGTGCCAGCAGTTCCTTACAGGGGGCTAACAATGAGCAGTTCTTC. Amino acids: CASSSLQGANNEQFF.

This clonotype was counted at least ten times. The rearrangement uses TRBV7-3 and TRBJ1-1; tentative D call: TRBD1 (5 bases). Trimming stripped 7 bases from V and 6 bases from J, with 21 bases between. The CDR3 totals 15 residues. In germline, CDR1 is SGHTA, CDR2 FQGTGA. CDR3 residues: CASILSPAGAPEAFF. CDR3 in DNA: TGTGCCAGCATCCTATCCCCGGCCGGGGCCCCTGAAGCTTTCTTT.

This clonotype occurred many times. V usage is TRBV27 and J usage is TRBJ2-5, with D possibly TRBD2 on 5 matching bases. V was trimmed by 8 bases and J by 3 bases, leaving 19 bases between them. The germline gives CDR1 MNHEY, CDR2 SMNVEV (reference sequence). The CDR3 is 15 amino acids. The CDR3 sequence is CASSPRTGQKETQYF. CDR3 bases: TGTGCCAGCTCACCGAGGACTGGGCAGAAAGAGACCCAGTACTTC.

The V gene is TRBV12-3 or TRBV12-4, the J gene TRBJ2-3; TRBD1 matches 8 bases. Trimming took 6 bases from V and 9 from J; bases not matched to a gene: 17. The CDR3 length is 16 residues. The CDR3 loop is CASRPSGQAFGVTQYF. In DNA form, the CDR3 reads TGTGCCAGCAGGCCGTCGGGACAGGCGTTCGGGGTGACGCAGTATTTT.

This clonotype appeared many times. The chain carries TRBV15 and TRBJ2-7; tentative D call: TRBD1 (6 bases). V was shortened by 4 bases and J by 3 bases, with 19 bases between the two germline ends. The CDR3 runs 16 residues. The germline V gene encodes CDR1 LNHNV and CDR2 YYDKDF (reference sequence). The CDR3 coding sequence is TGTGCCACCAGCAAAATCCACGGCCAGGGGAGCTACGAGCAGTACTTC. It codes for CATSKIHGQGSYEQYF.

For this clonotype: This may come from a read error, since a much larger clone is one base off. The chain employs TRBV5-5 and TRBJ1-2; 11 nucleotides align to TRBD1. After removal of 10 bases from V and 2 bases from J, the junction contained 13 bases not matched to a gene. The V gene's germline CDR1 is SGHKS and CDR2 YYEKEE (reference sequence). The CDR3 spans 16 residues. The CDR3 spells CACKTSGQGDNYGYTF. Here the CDR3 DNA reads TGTGCCTGCAAAACCTCGGGACAGGGGGACAACTATGGCTACACCTTC.

This clonotype was observed a handful of times. The rearrangement links TRBV12-3 or TRBV12-4 to TRBJ2-1, with 13 bases identical to TRBD2. This CDR3 spans 12 amino acids. Unmatched junction bases numbered 3, after V lost 6 bases and J lost 13 bases. CDR3 DNA sequence: TGTGCCAGCAGCGGACTAGCGGGGGAACAGTTCTTC. This encodes CASSGLAGEQFF.

This clonotype came up many times. This chain links TRBV2 with TRBJ2-7; D not certain. The CDR3 has 12 residues. Looked up from germline, CDR1 is SNHLY and CDR2 is FYNNEI. Trimming cost V 6 bases and J 0 bases, with 6 bases left between them. The CDR3 reads CASRLSSYEQYF. The CDR3 nucleotides are TGTGCCAGCAGGTTAAGCTCCTACGAGCAGTACTTC.

A word on this clonotype: This sequence may be a read error, since a much larger clone differs from it by one base. This chain connects TRBV6-5 to TRBJ2-1, with 7 bases matching TRBD1. Germline V gene sequence: CDR1 MNHEY, CDR2 SVGAGI. The length of the CDR3 is 15 residues. CDR3 residues: CASSYSALGGGEQLF. For the CDR3, the DNA is TGTGCCAGCAGTTACTCGGCACTAGGGGGCGGTGAGCAGCTCTTC.

This clonotype appeared a single time. The rearrangement uses TRBV3-1 and TRBJ1-2; D is uncertain. V was cut by 3 bases and J by 2 bases, with 10 bases left in between. Germline lookup yields CDR1 LGHDT and CDR2 YNNKEL (reference sequence). The CDR3 has 14 residues. The CDR3 DNA follows: TGTGCCAGCAGCCATCGCAGCCCAAACTATGGCTACACCTTC. It yields the protein CASSHRSPNYGYTF.

This clonotype was counted ten times or more. The gene calls are TRBV20-1 and TRBJ1-5, with D maybe TRBD1 (5 bases). CDR1 and CDR2 (germline): DFQATT, SNEGSKA (reference sequence). With 2 bases removed from V and 4 bases from J, the gap between germline ends came to 18 bases. The CDR3 is made up of 16 amino acids. The CDR3 DNA follows: TGCAGTGCTAGAATTCCTCGTACAGGCAAAAATCAGCCCCAGCATTTT. Protein: CSARIPRTGKNQPQHF.

The chain combines TRBV19 with TRBJ2-2; D possibly corresponds to TRBD2 (6 bases). The germline V and J ends were trimmed by 3 bases and 4 bases, with 12 bases remaining between them. Germline CDR1 reads LNHDA; CDR2 reads SQIVND (reference sequence). This CDR3 has 15 residues. The CDR3: CASSIGGLSTGELFF. The CDR3 DNA sequence: TGTGCCAGTAGTATTGGGGGGTTAAGCACCGGGGAGCTGTTTTTT.